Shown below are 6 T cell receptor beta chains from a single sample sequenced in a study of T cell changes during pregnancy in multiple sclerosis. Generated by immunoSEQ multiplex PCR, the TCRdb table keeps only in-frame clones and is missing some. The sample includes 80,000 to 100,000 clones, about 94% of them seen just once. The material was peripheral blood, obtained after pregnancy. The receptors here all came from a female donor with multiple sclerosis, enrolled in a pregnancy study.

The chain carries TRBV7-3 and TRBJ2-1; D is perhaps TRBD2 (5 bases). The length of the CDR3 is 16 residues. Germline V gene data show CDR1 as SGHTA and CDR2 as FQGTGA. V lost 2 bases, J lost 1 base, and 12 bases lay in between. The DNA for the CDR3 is TGTGCCAGCAGCTTAGCGGGTCAGACTTCCTACAATGAGCAGTTCTTC. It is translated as CASSLAGQTSYNEQFF.

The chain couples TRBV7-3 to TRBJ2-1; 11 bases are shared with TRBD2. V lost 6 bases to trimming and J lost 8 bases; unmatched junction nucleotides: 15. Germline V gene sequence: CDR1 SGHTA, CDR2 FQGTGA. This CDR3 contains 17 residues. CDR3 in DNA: TGTGCCAGCAGTGGTAGCGGGAGGGGTCGAGGTCGAGATGAGCAGTTCTTC. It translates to CASSGSGRGRGRDEQFF. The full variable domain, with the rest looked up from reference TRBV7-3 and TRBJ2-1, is GAGVSQTPSNKVTEKGKYVELRCDPISGHTALYWYRQSLGQGPEFLIYFQGTGAADDSGLPNDRFFAVRPEGSVSTLKIQRTERGDSAVYLCASSGSGRGRGRDEQFFGPGTRLTVL.

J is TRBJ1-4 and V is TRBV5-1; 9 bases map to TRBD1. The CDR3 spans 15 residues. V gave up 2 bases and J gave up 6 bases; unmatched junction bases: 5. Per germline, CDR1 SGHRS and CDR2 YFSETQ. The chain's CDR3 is CASSFTGGLHEKLFF. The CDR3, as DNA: TGCGCCAGCAGCTTTACAGGGGGCCTCCATGAAAAACTGTTTTTT.

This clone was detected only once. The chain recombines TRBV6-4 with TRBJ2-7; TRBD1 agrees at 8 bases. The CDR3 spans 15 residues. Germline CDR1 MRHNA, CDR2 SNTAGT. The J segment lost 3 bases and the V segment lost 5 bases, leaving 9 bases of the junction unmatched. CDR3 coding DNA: TGTGCCAGCAGTATTACAGGGGGTCGTCTCTACGAGCAGTACTTC. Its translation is CASSITGGRLYEQYF.

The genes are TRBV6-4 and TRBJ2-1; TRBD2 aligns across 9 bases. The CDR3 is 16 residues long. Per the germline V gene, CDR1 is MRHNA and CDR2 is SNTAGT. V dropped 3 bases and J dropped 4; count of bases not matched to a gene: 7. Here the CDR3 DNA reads TGTGCCAGCAGTGATTCCCTAGCGGGAATTTACAATGAGCAGTTCTTC. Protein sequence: CASSDSLAGIYNEQFF.

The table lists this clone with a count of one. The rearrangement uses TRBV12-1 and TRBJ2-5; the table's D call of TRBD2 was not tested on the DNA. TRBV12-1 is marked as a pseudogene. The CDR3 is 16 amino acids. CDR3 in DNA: TGTGCCAGCAGCCTTATGACTAGCCCTGGGGAAGAGACCCAGTACTTC. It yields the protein CASSLMTSPGEETQYF.